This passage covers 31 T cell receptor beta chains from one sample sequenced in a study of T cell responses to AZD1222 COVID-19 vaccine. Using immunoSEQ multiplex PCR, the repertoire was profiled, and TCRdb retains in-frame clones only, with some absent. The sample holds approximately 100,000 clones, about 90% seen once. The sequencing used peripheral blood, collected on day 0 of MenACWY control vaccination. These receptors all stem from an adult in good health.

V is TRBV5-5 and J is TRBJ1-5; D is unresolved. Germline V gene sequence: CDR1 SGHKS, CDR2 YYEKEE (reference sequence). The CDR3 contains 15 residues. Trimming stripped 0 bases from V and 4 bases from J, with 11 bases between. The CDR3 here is CASSLVPGTNQPQHF. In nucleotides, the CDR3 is TGTGCCAGCAGCTTGGTGCCAGGCACTAATCAGCCCCAGCATTTT.

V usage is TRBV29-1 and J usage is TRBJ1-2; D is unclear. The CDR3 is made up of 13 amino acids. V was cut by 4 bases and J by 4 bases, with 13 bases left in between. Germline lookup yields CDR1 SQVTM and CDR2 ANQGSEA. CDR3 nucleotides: TGCAGCGTTGTGGGTGGGAATAGCTATGGCTACACCTTC. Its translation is CSVVGGNSYGYTF.

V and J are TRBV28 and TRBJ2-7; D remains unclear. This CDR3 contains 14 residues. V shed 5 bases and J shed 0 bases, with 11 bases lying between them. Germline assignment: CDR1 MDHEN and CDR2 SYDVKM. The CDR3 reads CASSPRTSSYEQYF. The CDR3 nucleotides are TGTGCCAGCAGTCCCCGGACCAGCTCCTACGAGCAGTACTTC.

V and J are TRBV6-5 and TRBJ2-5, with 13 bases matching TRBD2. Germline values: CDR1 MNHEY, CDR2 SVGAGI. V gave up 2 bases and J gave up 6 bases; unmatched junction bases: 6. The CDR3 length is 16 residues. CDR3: CASSYRGLAGHKTQYF. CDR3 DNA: TGTGCCAGCAGTTACCGGGGACTAGCGGGGCACAAGACCCAGTACTTC.

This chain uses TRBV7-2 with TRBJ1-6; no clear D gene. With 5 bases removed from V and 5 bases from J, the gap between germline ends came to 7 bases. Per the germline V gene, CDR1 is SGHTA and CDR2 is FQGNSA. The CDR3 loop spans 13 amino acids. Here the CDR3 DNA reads TGTGCCAGCAGCCCTTGGGATAATTCACCCCTCCACTTT. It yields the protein CASSPWDNSPLHF. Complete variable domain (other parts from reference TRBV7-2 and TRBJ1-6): GAGVSQSPSNKVTEKGKDVELRCDPISGHTALYWYRQSLGQGLEFLIYFQGNSAPDKSGLPSDRFSAERTGGSVSTLTIQRTQQEDSAVYLCASSPWDNSPLHFGNGTRLTVT.

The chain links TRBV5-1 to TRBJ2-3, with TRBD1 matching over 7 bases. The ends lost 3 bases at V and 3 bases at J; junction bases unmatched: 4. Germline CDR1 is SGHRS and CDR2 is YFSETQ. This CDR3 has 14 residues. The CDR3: CASSWTGPTDTQYF. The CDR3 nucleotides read TGCGCCAGCAGCTGGACAGGCCCAACAGATACGCAGTATTTT. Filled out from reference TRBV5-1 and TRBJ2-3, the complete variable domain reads KAGVTQTPRYLIKTRGQQVTLSCSPISGHRSVSWYQQTPGQGLQFLFEYFSETQRNKGNFPGRFSGRQFSNSRSEMNVSTLELGDSALYLCASSWTGPTDTQYFGPGTRLTVL.

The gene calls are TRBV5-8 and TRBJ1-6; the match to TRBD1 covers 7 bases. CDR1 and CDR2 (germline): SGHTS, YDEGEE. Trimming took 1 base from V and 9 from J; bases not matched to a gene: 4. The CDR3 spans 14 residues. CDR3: CASSLKTGTSPLHF. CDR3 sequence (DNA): TGTGCCAGCAGCTTGAAGACAGGGACTTCACCCCTCCACTTT.

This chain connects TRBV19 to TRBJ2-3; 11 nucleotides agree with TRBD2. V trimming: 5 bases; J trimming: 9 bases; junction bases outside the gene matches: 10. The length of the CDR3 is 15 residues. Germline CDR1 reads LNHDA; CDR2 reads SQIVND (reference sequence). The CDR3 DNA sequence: TGTGCCAGTAGTTCTACCGGGACTAGCGGTAACACGCAGTATTTT. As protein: CASSSTGTSGNTQYF.

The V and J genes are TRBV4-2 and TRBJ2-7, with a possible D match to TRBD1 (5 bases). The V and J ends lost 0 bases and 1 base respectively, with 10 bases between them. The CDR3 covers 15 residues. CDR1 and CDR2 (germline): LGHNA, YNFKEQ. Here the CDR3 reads CASSQESGRSYEQYF. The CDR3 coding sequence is TGTGCCAGCAGCCAAGAGTCAGGGCGATCCTACGAGCAGTACTTC.

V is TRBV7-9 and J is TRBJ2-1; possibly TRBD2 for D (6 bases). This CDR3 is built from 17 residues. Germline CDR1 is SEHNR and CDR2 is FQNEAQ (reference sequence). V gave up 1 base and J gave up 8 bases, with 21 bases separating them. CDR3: CASSLVPRPEGTDEQFF. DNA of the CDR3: TGTGCCAGCAGCTTAGTCCCCCGACCGGAGGGGACCGATGAGCAGTTCTTC.

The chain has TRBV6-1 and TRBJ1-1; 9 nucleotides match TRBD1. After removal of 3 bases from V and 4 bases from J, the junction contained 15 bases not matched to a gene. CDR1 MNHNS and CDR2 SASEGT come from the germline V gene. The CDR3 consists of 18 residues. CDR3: CASSEEFTGGGFVTEAFF. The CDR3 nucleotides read TGTGCCAGCAGTGAGGAATTTACAGGGGGCGGGTTTGTCACTGAAGCTTTCTTT.

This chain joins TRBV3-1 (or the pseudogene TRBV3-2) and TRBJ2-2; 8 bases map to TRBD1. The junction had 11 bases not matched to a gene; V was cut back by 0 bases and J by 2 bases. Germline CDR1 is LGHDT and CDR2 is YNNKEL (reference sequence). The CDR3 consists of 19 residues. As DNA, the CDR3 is TGTGCCAGCAGCCAAGACCCTACAGGGGGTAGCACTAACACCGGGGAGCTGTTTTTT. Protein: CASSQDPTGGSTNTGELFF.

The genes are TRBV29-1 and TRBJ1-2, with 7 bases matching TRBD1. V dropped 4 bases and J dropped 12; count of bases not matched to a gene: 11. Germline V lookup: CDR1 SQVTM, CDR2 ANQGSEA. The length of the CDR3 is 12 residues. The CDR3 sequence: CSVGRDSGSNTF. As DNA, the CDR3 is TGCAGCGTTGGTCGGGACAGCGGATCGAACACCTTC.

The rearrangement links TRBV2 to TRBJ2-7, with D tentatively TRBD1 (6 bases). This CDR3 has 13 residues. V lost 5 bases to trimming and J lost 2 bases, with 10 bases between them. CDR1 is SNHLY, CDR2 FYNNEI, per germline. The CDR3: CASSTTGPYEQYF. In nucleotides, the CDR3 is TGTGCCAGCAGTACTACAGGGCCCTACGAGCAGTACTTC.

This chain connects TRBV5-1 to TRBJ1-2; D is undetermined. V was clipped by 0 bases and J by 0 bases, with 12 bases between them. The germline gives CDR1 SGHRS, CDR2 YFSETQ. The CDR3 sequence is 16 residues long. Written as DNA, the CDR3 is TGCGCCAGCAGCTTGGACCAGGTTGGGGCTAACTATGGCTACACCTTC. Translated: CASSLDQVGANYGYTF. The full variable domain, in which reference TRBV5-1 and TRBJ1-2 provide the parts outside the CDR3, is KAGVTQTPRYLIKTRGQQVTLSCSPISGHRSVSWYQQTPGQGLQFLFEYFSETQRNKGNFPGRFSGRQFSNSRSEMNVSTLELGDSALYLCASSLDQVGANYGYTFGSGTRLTVV.

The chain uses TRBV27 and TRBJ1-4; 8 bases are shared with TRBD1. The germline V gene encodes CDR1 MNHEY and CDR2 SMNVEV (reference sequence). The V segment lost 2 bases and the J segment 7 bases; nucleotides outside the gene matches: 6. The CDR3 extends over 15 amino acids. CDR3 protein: CASSLVGTGSEKLFF. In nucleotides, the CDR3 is TGTGCCAGCAGTTTAGTCGGGACAGGTAGTGAAAAACTGTTTTTT.

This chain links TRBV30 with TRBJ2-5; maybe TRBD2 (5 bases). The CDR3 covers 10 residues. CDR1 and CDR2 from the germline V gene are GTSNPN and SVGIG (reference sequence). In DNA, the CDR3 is TGTGCTCACGGGGAAGAGACCCAGTACTTC. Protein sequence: CAHGEETQYF.

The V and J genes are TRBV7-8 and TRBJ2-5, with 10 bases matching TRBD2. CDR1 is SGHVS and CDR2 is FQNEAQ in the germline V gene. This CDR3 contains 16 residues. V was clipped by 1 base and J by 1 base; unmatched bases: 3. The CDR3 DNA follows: TGTGCCAGCAGCTTAGGTGCTAGCGGGGGCCAAGAGACCCAGTACTTC. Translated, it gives CASSLGASGGQETQYF.

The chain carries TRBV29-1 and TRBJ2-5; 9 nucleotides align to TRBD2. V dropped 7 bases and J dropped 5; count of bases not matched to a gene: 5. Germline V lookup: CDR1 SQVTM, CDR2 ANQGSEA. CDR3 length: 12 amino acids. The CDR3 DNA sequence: TGCAGCGAGGGACTAGCTTCTGAGACCCAGTACTTC. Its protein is CSEGLASETQYF.

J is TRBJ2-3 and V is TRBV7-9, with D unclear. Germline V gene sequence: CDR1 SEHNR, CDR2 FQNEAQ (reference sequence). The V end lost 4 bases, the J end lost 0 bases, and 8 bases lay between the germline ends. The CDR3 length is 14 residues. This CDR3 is CASSSPFSTDTQYF. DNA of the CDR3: TGTGCCAGCAGCTCCCCGTTCAGCACAGATACGCAGTATTTT.

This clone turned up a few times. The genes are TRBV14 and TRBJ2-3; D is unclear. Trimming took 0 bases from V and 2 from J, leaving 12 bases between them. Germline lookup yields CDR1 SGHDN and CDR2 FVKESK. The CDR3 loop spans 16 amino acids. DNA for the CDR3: TGTGCCAGCAGCCAAGAAATCGGACCGCTCACAGATACGCAGTATTTT. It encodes CASSQEIGPLTDTQYF.

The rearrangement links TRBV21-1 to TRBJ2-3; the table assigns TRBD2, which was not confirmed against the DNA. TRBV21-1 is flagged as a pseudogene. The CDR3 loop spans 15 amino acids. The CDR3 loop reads CASSKISGGTDTQYF. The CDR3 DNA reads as TGTGCCAGCAGCAAAATTAGCGGGGGCACAGATACGCAGTATTTT.

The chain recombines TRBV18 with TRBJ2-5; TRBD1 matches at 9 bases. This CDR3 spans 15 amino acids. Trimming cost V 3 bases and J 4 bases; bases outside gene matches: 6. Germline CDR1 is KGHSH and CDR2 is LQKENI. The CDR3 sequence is CASSPGTGGRETQYF. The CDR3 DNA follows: TGTGCCAGCTCACCCGGAACAGGGGGCAGAGAGACCCAGTACTTC. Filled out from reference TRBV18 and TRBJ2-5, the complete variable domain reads NAGVMQNPRHLVRRRGQEARLRCSPMKGHSHVYWYRQLPEEGLKFMVYLQKENIIDESGMPKERFSAEFPKEGPSILRIQQVVRGDSAAYFCASSPGTGGRETQYFGPGTRLLVL.

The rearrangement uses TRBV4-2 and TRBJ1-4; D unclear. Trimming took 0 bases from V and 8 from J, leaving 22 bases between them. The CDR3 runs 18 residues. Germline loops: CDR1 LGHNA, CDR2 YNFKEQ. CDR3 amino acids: CASSQETENPSSEEKLFF. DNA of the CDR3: TGTGCCAGCAGCCAAGAAACAGAAAACCCTTCATCGGAAGAAAAACTGTTTTTT.

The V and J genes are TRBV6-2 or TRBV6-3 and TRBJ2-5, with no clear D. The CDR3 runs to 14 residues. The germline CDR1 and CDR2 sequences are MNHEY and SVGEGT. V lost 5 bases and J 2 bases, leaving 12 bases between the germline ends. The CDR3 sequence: CASSRDRRQETQYF. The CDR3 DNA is TGTGCCAGCAGTCGAGACCGAAGACAAGAGACCCAGTACTTC.

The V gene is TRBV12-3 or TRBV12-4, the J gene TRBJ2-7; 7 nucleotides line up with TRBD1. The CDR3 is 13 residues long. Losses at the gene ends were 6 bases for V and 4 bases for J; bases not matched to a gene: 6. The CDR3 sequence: CASSPGQTYEQYF. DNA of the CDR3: TGTGCCAGCAGCCCGGGACAGACTTACGAGCAGTACTTC.

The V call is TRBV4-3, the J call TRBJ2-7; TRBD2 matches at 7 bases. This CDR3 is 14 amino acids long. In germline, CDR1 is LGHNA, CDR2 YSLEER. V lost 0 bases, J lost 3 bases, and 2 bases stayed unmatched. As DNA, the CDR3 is TGCGCCAGCAGCCAAGAAACGGGGGGCTACGAGCAGTACTTC. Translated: CASSQETGGYEQYF.

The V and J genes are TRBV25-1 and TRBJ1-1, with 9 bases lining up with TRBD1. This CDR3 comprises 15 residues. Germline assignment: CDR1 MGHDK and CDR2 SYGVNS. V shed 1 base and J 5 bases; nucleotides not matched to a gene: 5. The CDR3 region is CASSESGTGTTEAFF. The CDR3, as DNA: TGTGCCAGCAGTGAATCCGGGACAGGGACAACTGAAGCTTTCTTT.

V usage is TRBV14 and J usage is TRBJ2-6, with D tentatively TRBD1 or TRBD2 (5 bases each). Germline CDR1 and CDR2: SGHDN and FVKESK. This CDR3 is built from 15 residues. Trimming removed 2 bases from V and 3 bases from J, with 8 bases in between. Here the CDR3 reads CASSQLGDGANVLTF. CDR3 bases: TGTGCCAGCAGCCAACTGGGGGATGGGGCCAACGTCCTGACTTTC.

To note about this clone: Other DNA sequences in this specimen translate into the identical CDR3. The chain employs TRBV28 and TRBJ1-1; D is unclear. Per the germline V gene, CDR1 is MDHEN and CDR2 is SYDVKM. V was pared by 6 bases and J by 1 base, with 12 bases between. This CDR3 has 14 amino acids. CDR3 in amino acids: CASSPALGNTEAFF. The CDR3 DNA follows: TGTGCCAGCAGCCCCGCATTGGGGAACACTGAAGCTTTCTTT.

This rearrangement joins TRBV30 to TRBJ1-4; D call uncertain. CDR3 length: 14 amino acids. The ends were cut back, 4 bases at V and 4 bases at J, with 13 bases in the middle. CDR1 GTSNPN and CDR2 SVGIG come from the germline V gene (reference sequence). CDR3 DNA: TGTGCCTGGAACTCGTTGGGTGGTAATGAAAAACTGTTTTTT. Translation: CAWNSLGGNEKLFF.